The clone carrying this T cell receptor beta chain occurred once. Its specificity is unknown. The method was immunoSEQ multiplex PCR; TCRdb's version includes in-frame clones alone and lacks a portion of them. The sample holds some 70,000 clones, about 80% seen once. The source of the sample is a study of T cell responses to AZD1222 COVID-19 vaccine. Study-wide results and limits: White British donors predominated, females outnumbered males, and clonal diversity was possibly underestimated. Two AZD1222 doses significantly raised spike-specific TCR breadth and depth over controls.

This CDR3 has 15 residues. Trimming took off 4 bases at V and 1 base at J, with 14 bases between the two ends. The germline V gene encodes CDR1 SGHNT and CDR2 YYREEE (reference sequence). Second-dose recipients at about 4 or about 12 weeks were treated as one pooled group. The chain uses TRBV5-4 and TRBJ1-2; no reliable D call. The material sequenced was peripheral blood, taken 28 days after the second AZD1222 dose. The sequence was collected from an adult who received the AZD1222 COVID-19 vaccine. In DNA, the CDR3 is TGTGCCAGCAGCCCCGGTCGAAACTATAACTATGGCTACACCTTC. Its translation is CASSPGRNYNYGYTF.